The sequence of this T cell receptor (beta chain) was determined in a study of blood T cell repertoires in COVID-19. Study information: From the United States, Italy and Spain came samples of acute and convalescent COVID-19. T cells, B-cell-depleted T cells, or PBMCs provided the cDNA or gDNA that served as material.

The V end lost 0 bases, the J end lost 0 bases, and 9 bases lay between the germline ends. CDR3 length equals 16 residues. Germline CDR1 is SGHTS and CDR2 is YDEGEE. In the source study's methods: How many nucleated cells were present was estimated from reference gene primer amplification. This table comes from immunoSEQ multiplex PCR, and its TCRdb copy is limited to in-frame clones, with some not included. V, J and clone size reflect that table, while D and trimming were determined from the DNA. This table holds 150,000 or so clones, over 60% found once. This sequence joins TRBV5-8 and TRBJ1-4; a weak D match, TRBD1 (5 bases). Sample: peripheral blood. The TCR originated in a man older than 75 with acute or convalescent COVID-19. The CDR3 DNA is TGTGCCAGCAGCTTGGCCAGGGCCTCAACTAATGAAAAACTGTTTTTT. It yields the protein CASSLARASTNEKLFF. Full variable domain (rest looked up from reference TRBV5-8 and TRBJ1-4): EAGVTQSPTHLIKTRGQQATLRCSPISGHTSVYWYQQALGLGLQFLLWYDEGEERNRGNFPPRFSGRQFPNYSSELNVNALELEDSALYLCASSLARASTNEKLFFGSGTQLSVL.